This T cell receptor beta chain stems from a study of T cells after somatic rescue of genetic block. Trimming removed 5 bases from V and 5 bases from J, with 21 bases in between. The CDR3 is made up of 16 amino acids. Germline assignment: CDR1 MNHEY and CDR2 SMNVEV (reference sequence). Produced via immunoSEQ multiplex PCR; TCRdb's table is partial and in-frame only. The repertoire includes about 67,000 clones, around 90% of them detected once, and around 3% sits in the top ten. The rearrangement uses TRBV27 and TRBJ2-5, with TRBD1 as a possible D gene (6 bases). This receptor was taken from a middle-aged man. Sequencing was done on a sample of peripheral blood mononuclear cells (PBMCs). The CDR3 DNA sequence: TGTGCCAGCAGTACTACCACCGGGACAACCCGCGAGACCCAGTACTTC. It encodes CASSTTTGTTRETQYF.